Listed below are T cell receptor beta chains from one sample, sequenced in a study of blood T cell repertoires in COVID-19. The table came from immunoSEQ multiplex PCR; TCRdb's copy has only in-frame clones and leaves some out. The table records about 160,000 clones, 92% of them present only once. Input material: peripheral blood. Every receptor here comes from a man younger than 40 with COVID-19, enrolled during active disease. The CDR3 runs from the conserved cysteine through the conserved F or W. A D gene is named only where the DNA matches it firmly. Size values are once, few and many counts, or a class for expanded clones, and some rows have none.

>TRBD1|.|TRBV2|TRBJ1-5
TGTGCCAGCAACCTACAGGGGAGAGACAATCAGCCCCAGCATTTT
CASNLQGRDNQPQHF
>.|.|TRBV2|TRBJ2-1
TGTGCCAGCAGTCGCCTGACAAACAATGAGCAGTTCTTC
CASSRLTNNEQFF
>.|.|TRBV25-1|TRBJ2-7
TGTGCCAGCAGTGAATATGGGAGCTCCTACGAGCAGTACTTC
CASSEYGSSYEQYF
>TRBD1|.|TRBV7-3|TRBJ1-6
TGTGCCAGCAGCTTACTGGCAGGGGGCTACGGTTCACCCCTCCACTTT
CASSLLAGGYGSPLHF
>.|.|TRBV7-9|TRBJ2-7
TGTGCCATCGGCGAAGGGAGCTACGAGCAGTACTTC
CAIGEGSYEQYF
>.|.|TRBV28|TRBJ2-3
TGTGCCAGCAGAGGGATGAACAGGGGAGGAGATACGCAGTATTTT
CASRGMNRGGDTQYF
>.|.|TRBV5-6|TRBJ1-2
TGTGCCAGCAGCTTGGGTGTAAAAACTAACTATGGCTACACCTTC
CASSLGVKTNYGYTF
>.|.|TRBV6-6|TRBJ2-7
TGTGCCAGCAGCTTACAGGACACTACCTACGAGCAGTACTTC
CASSLQDTTYEQYF
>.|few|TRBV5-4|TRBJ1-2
TGTGCCAGCAGCTTCCAGGAAATTGGCTACACCTTC
CASSFQEIGYTF
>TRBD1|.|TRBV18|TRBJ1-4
TGTGCCAGCTCACCCGCAGGGGGGAATGAAAAACTGTTTTTT
CASSPAGGNEKLFF
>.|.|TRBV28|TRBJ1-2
TGTGCCAGCAGGCAGGGGCTTAACTATGGCTACACCTTC
CASRQGLNYGYTF
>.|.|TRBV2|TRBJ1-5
TGTGCCAGTAGACAGGACTCTAGCAATCAGCCCCAGCATTTT
CASRQDSSNQPQHF
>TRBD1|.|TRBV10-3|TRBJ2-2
TGTGCCATCAGTCGGGTAGCCCCCGGGACAGGGAGTACCGGGGAGCTGTTTTTT
CAISRVAPGTGSTGELFF
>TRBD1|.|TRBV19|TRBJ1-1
TGTGCCACTAGGGACAGAATGAACACTGAAGCTTTCTTT
CATRDRMNTEAFF
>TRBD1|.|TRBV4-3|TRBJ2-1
TGCGCCAGCAGCCGCCGACAGGGGGCCAATGAGCAGTTCTTC
CASSRRQGANEQFF
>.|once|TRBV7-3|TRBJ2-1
TGTGCCAGCAGCTCCACCAACGGGGATGAGCAGTTCTTC
CASSSTNGDEQFF
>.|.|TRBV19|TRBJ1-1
TGTGCCAGTAGTAGGGCCGCGGGGGCAGTCCCGAACACTGAAGCTTTCTTT
CASSRAAGAVPNTEAFF
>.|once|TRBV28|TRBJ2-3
TGTGCCAGCAACCCTCAGGGAGGAGGCACAGATACGCAGTATTTT
CASNPQGGGTDTQYF
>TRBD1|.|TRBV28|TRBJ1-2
TGTGCCAGCACCGCCAACAGGGGCGTCCGGCTTTTTAACTATGGCTACACCTTC
CASTANRGVRLFNYGYTF
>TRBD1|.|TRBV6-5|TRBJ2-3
TGTGCCAGCAGTTACTCCGGTGGGACAGGGACAGATACGCAGTATTTT
CASSYSGGTGTDTQYF
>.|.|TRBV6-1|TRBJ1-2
TGTGCCAGCAGTGAAGCGGGGGCCCCCCTCGCGCGGGGCTACACCTTC
CASSEAGAPLARGYTF
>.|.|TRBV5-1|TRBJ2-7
TGCGCCAGCAGCTTGGGTATCTCGGTAGTAGCTGGGGAGCAGTACTTC
CASSLGISVVAGEQYF
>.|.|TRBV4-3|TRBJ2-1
TGCGCCAGCAGCCCCCGTTCCGCGGGGTCCTACAATGAGCAGTTCTTC
CASSPRSAGSYNEQFF
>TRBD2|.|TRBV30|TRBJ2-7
TGTGCCTGGAGAGGACTAGCGGGAAGGTACGAGCAGTACTTC
CAWRGLAGRYEQYF
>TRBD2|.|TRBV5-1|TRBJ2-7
TGCGCCAGCAGCATCGGACTAGCGGGCCGAGGGTACGAGCAGTACTTC
CASSIGLAGRGYEQYF
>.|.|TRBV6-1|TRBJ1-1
TGTGCCAGCAGTGAAGCGCAAGCCTACACTGAAGCTTTCTTT
CASSEAQAYTEAFF
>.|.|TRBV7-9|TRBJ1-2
TGTGCCAGCAGCGAACAGGGTGGGGATGGCTACACCTTC
CASSEQGGDGYTF
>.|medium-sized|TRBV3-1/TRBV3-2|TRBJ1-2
TGTGCCAGCAGCCAAGAGCCCGACAGGAGCTATGGCTACACCTTC
CASSQEPDRSYGYTF
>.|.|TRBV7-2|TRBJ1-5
TGTGCCAGCAGCTCTAATAATCAGCCCCAGCATTTT
CASSSNNQPQHF
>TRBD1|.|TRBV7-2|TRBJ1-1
TGTGCCAGCAACTTGAGACAGGGCGGTCCTGAAGCTTTCTTT
CASNLRQGGPEAFF
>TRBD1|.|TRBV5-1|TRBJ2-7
TGCGCCAGCAGCGTAGGGGGCAACTCCTACGAGCAGTACTTC
CASSVGGNSYEQYF
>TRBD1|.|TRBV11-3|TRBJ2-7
TGTGCCAGCAGTTTTAGGGACAGGAAACACTACGAGCAGTACTTC
CASSFRDRKHYEQYF
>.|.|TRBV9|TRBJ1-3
TGTGCCAGCAGCGTAGAAGGGGCAGGCCTCTCTGGAAACACCATATATTTT
CASSVEGAGLSGNTIYF
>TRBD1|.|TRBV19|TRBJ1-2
TGTGCCAGTAGTACCCAGGGGGCGTACTATGGCTACACCTTC
CASSTQGAYYGYTF
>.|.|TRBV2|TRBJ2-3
TGTGCCAGCACCGAGGGAGAATTCACAGATACGCAGTATTTT
CASTEGEFTDTQYF
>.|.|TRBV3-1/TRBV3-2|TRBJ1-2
TGTGCCAGCAGCCAAGATCTGCCTGGCGGCTACACCTTC
CASSQDLPGGYTF
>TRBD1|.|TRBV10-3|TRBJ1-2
TGTGCCATCAGTGAGTCGGACAGGGAAACCTCTGGCTACACCTTC
CAISESDRETSGYTF
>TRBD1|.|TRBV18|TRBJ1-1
TGTGCCAGCTCACGGACGACAGGGGTGGACACTGAAGCTTTCTTT
CASSRTTGVDTEAFF
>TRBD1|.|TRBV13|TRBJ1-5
TGTGCCAGCAGCTTAGGCAGGGGGCCGGATCAGCCCCAGCATTTT
CASSLGRGPDQPQHF
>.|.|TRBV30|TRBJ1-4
TGTGCCTGGAGTGAAGTCAGGAGGGAAAAACTGTTTTTT
CAWSEVRREKLFF
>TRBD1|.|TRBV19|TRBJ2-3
TGTGCCAGTAGTTTACAGGGGGCCTGGTGGGATACGCAGTATTTT
CASSLQGAWWDTQYF
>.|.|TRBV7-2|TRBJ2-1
TGTGCCAGCAGCTTAGTTAATTCCAATGAGCAGTTCTTC
CASSLVNSNEQFF
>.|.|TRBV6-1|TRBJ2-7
TGTGCCAGCAGTGAAGCTGGTTACCGGAGTCCCAGGGCCTACGAGCAGTACTTC
CASSEAGYRSPRAYEQYF
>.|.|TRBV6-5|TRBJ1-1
TGTGCCAGCAGAAGGAACGGGTATACTGAAGCTTTCTTT
CASRRNGYTEAFF
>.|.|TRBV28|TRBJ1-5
TGTGCCAGCACCCCCTGGGGGGGGAACCAGCCCCAGCATTTT
CASTPWGGNQPQHF
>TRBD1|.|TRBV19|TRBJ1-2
TGTGCCAGTAGTACGCCGACAGGACAGGGCAATCCCTATGGCTACACCTTC
CASSTPTGQGNPYGYTF
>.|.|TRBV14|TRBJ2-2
TGTGCCAGCAGCCAGTGGGAGGGACAGAACACCGGGGAGCTGTTTTTT
CASSQWEGQNTGELFF
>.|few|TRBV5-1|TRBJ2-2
TGCGCCAGCAGCTTATCTCCAGGCGTCGCCGGGGAGCTGTTTTTT
CASSLSPGVAGELFF
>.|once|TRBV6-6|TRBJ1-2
TGTGCCAGCAGTTACGCAGGGGCCCAGGGCTACACCTTC
CASSYAGAQGYTF
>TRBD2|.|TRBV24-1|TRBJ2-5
TGTGCCACCAGTGACCGACTAGCGGTTAGCCAAGAGACCCAGTACTTC
CATSDRLAVSQETQYF
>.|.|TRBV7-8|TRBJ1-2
TGTGCCAGCAGCTTAACAGATAATAACTATGGCTACACCTTC
CASSLTDNNYGYTF